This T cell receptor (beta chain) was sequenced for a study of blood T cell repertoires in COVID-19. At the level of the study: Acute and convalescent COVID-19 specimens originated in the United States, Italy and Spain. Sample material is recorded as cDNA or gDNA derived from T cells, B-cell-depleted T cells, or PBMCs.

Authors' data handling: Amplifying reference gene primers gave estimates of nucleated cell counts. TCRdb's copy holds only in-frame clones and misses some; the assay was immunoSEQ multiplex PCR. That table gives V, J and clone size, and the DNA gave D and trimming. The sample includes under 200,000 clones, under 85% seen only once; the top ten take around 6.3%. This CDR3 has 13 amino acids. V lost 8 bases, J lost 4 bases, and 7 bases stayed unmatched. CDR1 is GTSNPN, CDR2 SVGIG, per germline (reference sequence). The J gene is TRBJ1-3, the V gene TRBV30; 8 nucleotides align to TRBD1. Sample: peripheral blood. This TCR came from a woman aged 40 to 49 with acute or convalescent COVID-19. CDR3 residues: CAGDRGAGNTIYF. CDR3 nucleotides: TGTGCCGGCGACAGGGGTGCAGGAAACACCATATATTTT.